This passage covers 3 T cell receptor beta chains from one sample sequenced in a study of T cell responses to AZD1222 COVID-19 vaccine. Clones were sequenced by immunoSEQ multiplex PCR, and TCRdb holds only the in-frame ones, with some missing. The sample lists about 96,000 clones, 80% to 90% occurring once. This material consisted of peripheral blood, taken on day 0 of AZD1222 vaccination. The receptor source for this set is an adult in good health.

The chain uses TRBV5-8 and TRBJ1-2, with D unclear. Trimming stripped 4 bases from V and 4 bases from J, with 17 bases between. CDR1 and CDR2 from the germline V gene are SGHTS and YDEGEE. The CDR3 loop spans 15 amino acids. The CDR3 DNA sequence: TGTGCCAGCAGCCTCACAGACATGCCTTTCTATGGCTACACCTTC. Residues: CASSLTDMPFYGYTF.

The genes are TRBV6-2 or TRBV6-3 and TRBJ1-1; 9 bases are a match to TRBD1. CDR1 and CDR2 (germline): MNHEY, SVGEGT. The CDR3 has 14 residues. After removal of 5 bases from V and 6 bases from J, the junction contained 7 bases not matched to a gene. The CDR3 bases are TGTGCCAGCAGTGGGGGACAGGGCGGCCCTGAAGCTTTCTTT. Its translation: CASSGGQGGPEAFF.

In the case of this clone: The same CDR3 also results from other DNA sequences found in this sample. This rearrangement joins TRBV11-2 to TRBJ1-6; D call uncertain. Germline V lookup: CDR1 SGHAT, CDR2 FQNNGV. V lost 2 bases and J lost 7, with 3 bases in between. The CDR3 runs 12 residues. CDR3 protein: CASSLRNSPLHF. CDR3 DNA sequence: TGTGCCAGCAGCTTAAGGAATTCACCCCTCCACTTT.